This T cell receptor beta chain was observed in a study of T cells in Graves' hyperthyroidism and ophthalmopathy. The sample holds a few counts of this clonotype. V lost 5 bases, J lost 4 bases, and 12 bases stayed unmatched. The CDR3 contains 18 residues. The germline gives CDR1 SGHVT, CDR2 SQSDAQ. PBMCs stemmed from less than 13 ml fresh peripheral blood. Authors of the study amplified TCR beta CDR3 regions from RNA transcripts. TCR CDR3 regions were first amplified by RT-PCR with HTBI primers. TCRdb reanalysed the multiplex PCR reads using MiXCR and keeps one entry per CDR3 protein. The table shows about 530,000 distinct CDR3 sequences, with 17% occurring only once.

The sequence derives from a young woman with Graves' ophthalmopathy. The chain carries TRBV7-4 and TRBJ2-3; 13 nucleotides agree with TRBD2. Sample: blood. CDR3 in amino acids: CASSNKTSGRAVSDTQYF. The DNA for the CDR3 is TGTGCCAGCAGCAACAAAACTAGCGGGAGGGCCGTCTCAGATACGCAGTATTTT.